This T cell receptor (beta chain) was identified during a study of T cell responses to AZD1222 COVID-19 vaccine. Study findings and constraints: Clonal diversity was possibly underestimated, and white British individuals and females predominated among donors.

As to this clone: What it recognizes is unknown. Without the conserved terminal phenylalanine or tryptophan, this CDR3 likely stems from a read error. It is unclear where the CDR3 begins or ends on the DNA, so no DNA is shown, and the CDR3 is as TCRdb lists it.

Germline V lookup: CDR1 KGHSH, CDR2 LQKENI. The CDR3 numbers 12 amino acids, ends counted. Clones were sequenced by immunoSEQ multiplex PCR, and TCRdb holds only the in-frame ones, with some missing. This table has some 86,000 clones, roughly 90% appearing once. This chain uses TRBV18 with TRBJ1-1; the DNA was not compared with TRBD1, the D call given in the table. The receptor comes from an adult who received the AZD1222 COVID-19 vaccine. Specimen: peripheral blood, collected 28 days after the second AZD1222 dose. The CDR3 spells CASSPGQGPAEI.